This T cell receptor beta chain is from a study of T cell responses to AZD1222 COVID-19 vaccine. The study, taken as a whole, reports: Only a handful of AZD1222 recipients, more than five in all, had baseline seropositivity. The reported proportion of spike-specific TCRs targeting unmutated variant regions was nearly half. Clonal diversity was possibly underestimated; the donors were predominantly white British and more often female.

Comments on this clone: Antigen unknown.

The table came from immunoSEQ multiplex PCR; TCRdb's copy has only in-frame clones and leaves some out. The table shows about 180,000 clones, with around 90% occurring only once. Germline V gives CDR1 SGHDT, CDR2 YYEEEE. The CDR3 contains 15 residues. Trimming removed 0 bases from V and 7 bases from J, with 11 bases in between. V is TRBV5-6 and J is TRBJ1-6; D ambiguous. Here the sequenced sample was peripheral blood, taken 28 days after the second AZD1222 dose. This TCR was sampled from an adult who received the AZD1222 COVID-19 vaccine. The CDR3: CASSLEQRGNSPLHF. Written as DNA, the CDR3 is TGTGCCAGCAGCTTGGAACAAAGAGGGAATTCACCCCTCCACTTT. The whole variable domain, filled in from reference TRBV5-6 and TRBJ1-6, reads DAGVTQSPTHLIKTRGQQVTLRCSPKSGHDTVSWYQQALGQGPQFIFQYYEEEERQRGNFPDRFSGHQFPNYSSELNVNALLLGDSALYLCASSLEQRGNSPLHFGNGTRLTVT.